The entry that follows covers one TCR beta chain sequence. Its antigen is still unknown. One base away there is no much larger clone; base qualities are not given. The library was obtained by PCR. TCRdb records NextSeq 500 as the sequencer. Bulk TCR libraries were prepared as previously described, using TCR primers listed in Table S5. The Qiagen AllPrep DNA/RNA kit was used to purify total RNA. Before any analysis, reads coming from multiple sequencing runs of the same library were combined into one pool. On the study's bioinformatics: Reads were retained only if the reads had an exact TCR constant sequence, and the retained reads were trimmed to 150 nt and grouped according to their 12-nt molecular barcodes. Reads in each barcode group were sub-clustered using a 15% Levenshtein threshold, and a quality-weighted consensus sequence was built for each RNA molecule. Non-functional sequences were filtered out, along with any lower-count sequence sitting one edit away from another sequence. On the basis of fitting two negative binomial distributions, barcode sub-clusters with fewer than 20% of the maximum read count were discarded. TCRdb's own reprocessing of the public reads used fastp at Q25 and MiXCR and kept productive beta chains. Identical CDR3 proteins give one entry, which carries the most common genes and DNA. For this entry, the V and J calls and clone size follow TCRdb and not the study's own pipeline. For this sample there are just over 95,000 distinct CDR3 sequences; less than 25% appear just once. The ten largest account for roughly 1% of the sample.

There are 15 amino acids in the CDR3, from cysteine to phenylalanine inclusive. Of the read, only the CDR3 DNA is kept; its 45 bases are in frame from base 1. V loses 5 bases, J loses 1 base, and the germline ends lie 12 bases apart. Sequences MNHEY (CDR1) and SVGEGT (CDR2) are obtained from the germline V gene. Naive CD8 T cell libraries were made from 20,000 to 1,000,000 sorted cells using 10%, 30% or 50% of purified RNA. On a BD FACSAria II, naive CD8 T cells were FACS-sorted as CD8+CD4-CCR7+CD45RA+ and collected into RLT Plus buffer. To test detection sensitivity, Jurkat RNA equivalent to approximately ten TCR copies was spiked into samples of about 20,000-1,100,000 naive CD8 T cells. Enrichment of CD8 T cells was done with RosetteSep CD8+ T Cell Enrichment Cocktail plus Ficoll-Paque, and ACK red cell lysis came afterward. The data stem from a study of molecular identifiers for immune sequencing clone quantification (dated by TCRdb to the late 2010s). For context, the study as a whole: For a replicate experiment, the RNA from either 20,000 or 100,000 naive CD8 T cells was divided into five aliquots, and four of those aliquots went on to sequencing. The study was a methods study using CD8 T cells to benchmark molecular-identifier clustering-based TCR repertoire sequencing (MIDCIRS) and TCR RNA copy counting.

General findings and caveats noted by the study authors: Modeling indicated around 3 TCR RNA copies recovered per cell, compared with around 10 by digital PCR, which implies a capture efficiency of 25% to 35%. Even against a background of some 1 million naive CD8 T cells, spiked-in Jurkat TCR RNA amounting to a single cell's worth was reported to be detectable. The naive libraries included spiked-in Jurkat TCR RNA (roughly eleven copies' worth), and this Jurkat TCR RNA is not part of the donor repertoire. When barcode sub-clustering was left out, chimeric consensus sequences inflated TCR diversity, with chimeras reaching as high as 47%. In CMV-specific effector cells, clones with more than 20 RNA copies contained over 99% of molecules, whereas in naive cells such clones contained under 1% of molecules. Identical TCR molecules sharing a barcode could cause highly expanded clone sizes to be underestimated.

The chain is encoded by TRBV6-2 or TRBV6-3 joined to TRBJ2-1; tentative D gene TRBD2, with 5 bases matching. Sequencing used naive CD8+ T cells from blood, with Jurkat cell RNA spiked in. The sample's cell subset or site, from its label and the paper: FACS-sorted CD8+CD4-CCR7+CD45RA+ naive T cells. This sequence was found in a human donor in good health. Some libraries in this study had Jurkat cell RNA spiked in. The DNA reads as follows: TGTGCCAGCAGTCGGCTAGCAGAATCCTACAATGAGCAGTTCTTC. Translated, this gives CASSRLAESYNEQFF.